The clone carrying this T cell receptor (beta chain) is a singleton in its sample. Its matching antigen is unknown. An expansion of CD8+CD57+ cells by flow cytometry had been shown in patients chosen for sequencing. With no exception, the patients had severe acquired aplastic anemia. These data come from a study of CD8+CD57+ T cells in acquired aplastic anemia. Study overall: Average DNA yield from sorted CD4+ and CD8+ cells was approximately 3 ug.

Genomic DNA served as template for TCR beta VDJ and CDR3 profiling. MiXCR was run by TCRdb on the reads, yielding one entry per CDR3 protein. The repertoire includes 270,000 or so distinct CDR3 sequences, approximately 86% of them detected once, and roughly two fifths sits in the top ten. General observations from the study: Patients and controls were found to share more than 25 CD8+ CDR3 sequences. Simpson's diversity of CD8+ cells was not significantly different in patients compared with controls.

The V end lost 8 bases, the J end lost 7 bases, and 18 bases lay between the germline ends. Germline V lookup: CDR1 SNHLY, CDR2 FYNNEI. The CDR3 is 14 amino acids. Material for sequencing was sorted CD4+, CD8+, or CD8+CD57+ T cells (not recorded which) from PBMCs. The source of this sequence is a human donor with aplastic anemia. This sequence joins TRBV2 and TRBJ1-5, with TRBD1 as a possible D gene (5 bases). The CDR3 coding sequence is TGTGCCAGCGGCAGCGGTATGGGGGTGCAGCCCCAGCATTTT. It specifies CASGSGMGVQPQHF.